The 6 T cell receptor beta chains given below trace back to one sample, sequenced in a study of T cell clones after liver transplantation. The data were produced by immunoSEQ multiplex PCR, yet TCRdb's version contains in-frame clones alone and is incomplete. The repertoire holds fewer than 80,000 clones, with about 85% as singletons. Material: CD4+ T cells from blood, obtained less than 50 months after liver transplant. The source of these receptors is a human patient who received a liver transplant. Some T cells may possibly be graft donor cells.

The gene calls are TRBV5-1 and TRBJ2-7, with TRBD1 matching over 10 bases. Losses at the gene ends were 4 bases for V and 2 bases for J; bases not matched to a gene: 6. The CDR3 runs to 15 residues. Germline CDR1 SGHRS, CDR2 YFSETQ. CDR3 amino acids: CASSGGQGPPYEQYF. The CDR3 DNA reads as TGCGCCAGCAGCGGGGGACAGGGGCCCCCCTACGAGCAGTACTTC.

The V and J genes are TRBV6-5 and TRBJ2-6, with D hard to call. Germline values: CDR1 MNHEY, CDR2 SVGAGI. This CDR3 comprises 15 residues. V gave up 4 bases and J gave up 0 bases, with 7 bases separating them. CDR3 DNA: TGTGCCAGCAGTTGGCAAGGCTCTGGGGCCAACGTCCTGACTTTC. Amino acid sequence: CASSWQGSGANVLTF.

The chain carries TRBV4-3 and TRBJ1-2; tentatively, D is TRBD1 (5 bases). Between the trimmed V and J ends, which lost 3 bases and 1 base, there was a span of 12 bases. The CDR3 contains 15 residues. The germline CDR1 and CDR2 sequences are LGHNA and YSLEER. The chain's CDR3 is CASSHEAGNNYGYTF. The CDR3 DNA follows: TGCGCCAGCAGCCACGAGGCAGGGAATAACTATGGCTACACCTTC.

The chain carries TRBV7-2 and TRBJ2-2, with D unresolved. Per the germline V gene, CDR1 is SGHTA and CDR2 is FQGNSA. The CDR3 runs to 12 residues. Between the trimmed V and J ends, which lost 5 bases and 7 bases, there was a span of 8 bases. As DNA, the CDR3 is TGTGCCAGCAGCGGTCCGCTCGGGGAGCTGTTTTTT. It specifies CASSGPLGELFF.

The V gene is TRBV11-1, the J gene TRBJ2-3; D not resolved. The CDR3 length is 15 residues. Looked up from germline, CDR1 is SGHAT and CDR2 is FQDESV (reference sequence). V lost 8 bases, J lost 2 bases, and 17 bases lay in between. The CDR3 protein is CASVLGRTITDTQYF. The CDR3 region has the DNA TGTGCCAGCGTCCTCGGCCGGACCATCACAGATACGCAGTATTTT. The full variable domain, completed using reference TRBV11-1 and TRBJ2-3, is EAEVAQSPRYKITEKSQAVAFWCDPISGHATLYWYRQILGQGPELLVQFQDESVVDDSQLPKDRFSAERLKGVDSTLKIQPAELGDSAMYLCASVLGRTITDTQYFGPGTRLTVL.

The chain joins TRBV4-2 to TRBJ2-3; 13 nucleotides align to TRBD2. CDR3 length equals 17 residues. V was clipped by 4 bases and J by 2 bases; unmatched bases: 6. Germline assignment: CDR1 LGHNA and CDR2 YNFKEQ. The CDR3 DNA is TGTGCCAGCAGCCTTCGGACTAGCGGGGGCTTCACAGATACGCAGTATTTT. This translates into CASSLRTSGGFTDTQYF.